Listed here are 20 T cell receptor beta chains from one sample, sequenced in a study of blood T cell repertoires in COVID-19. Method: immunoSEQ multiplex PCR; TCRdb's copy keeps in-frame clones and lacks some. Of more than 150,000 clones in the sample, about nine tenths were seen once. The sequenced sample was peripheral blood. The receptor set was obtained from a man between 70 and 80 years old with active or convalescent COVID-19.

The J gene is TRBJ2-6, the V gene TRBV3-1 (or the pseudogene TRBV3-2); 7 bases map to TRBD2. This CDR3 has 17 amino acids. Looked up from germline, CDR1 is LGHDT and CDR2 is YNNKEL (reference sequence). The V segment lost 0 bases and the J segment 0 bases; nucleotides outside the gene matches: 2. The CDR3 sequence: CASSQDGRGSGANVLTF. The CDR3 DNA is TGTGCCAGCAGCCAAGATGGGAGGGGCTCTGGGGCCAACGTCCTGACTTTC.

V and J are TRBV24-1 and TRBJ2-1; the match to TRBD1 covers 8 bases. The germline CDR1 and CDR2 sequences are KGHDR and SFDVKD. This CDR3 is 17 amino acids long. V lost 3 bases to trimming and J lost 7 bases; unmatched junction nucleotides: 13. CDR3 DNA sequence: TGTGCCACCAGTGATCAGTCCCGGGACAGGAGGTGGAATGAGCAGTTCTTC. It translates to CATSDQSRDRRWNEQFF.

The gene calls are TRBV5-1 and TRBJ2-2, with D perhaps matching TRBD2 (5 bases). The germline V gene has CDR1 SGHRS and CDR2 YFSETQ. V shed 6 bases and J shed 0 bases, with 9 bases lying between them. The CDR3 runs to 14 residues. DNA of the CDR3: TGCGCCAGCACCCAGACTACGAACACCGGGGAGCTGTTTTTT. Protein: CASTQTTNTGELFF. Full variable domain (remainder filled in from reference TRBV5-1 and TRBJ2-2): KAGVTQTPRYLIKTRGQQVTLSCSPISGHRSVSWYQQTPGQGLQFLFEYFSETQRNKGNFPGRFSGRQFSNSRSEMNVSTLELGDSALYLCASTQTTNTGELFFGEGSRLTVL.

The rearrangement joins TRBV3-1 (or the pseudogene TRBV3-2) to TRBJ1-2; TRBD1 matches at 7 bases. Looked up from germline, CDR1 is LGHDT and CDR2 is YNNKEL (reference sequence). The V and J ends lost 1 base and 0 bases, in that order; junction bases with no gene match: 14. This CDR3 region has 19 residues. The CDR3 DNA reads TGTGCCAGCAGCCAAGGTCTCTTCGGCAGGGGGGCTACTAACTATGGCTACACCTTC. Protein: CASSQGLFGRGATNYGYTF.

This chain uses TRBV18 with TRBJ2-7; tentatively, D is TRBD1 (5 bases). The V gene's germline CDR1 is KGHSH and CDR2 LQKENI. V was shortened by 2 bases and J by 2 bases, with 22 bases between the two germline ends. The CDR3 totals 18 residues. CDR3 in DNA: TGTGCCAGCTCACCAATACACCAGAGACAGAGATTCCCCTACGAGCAGTACTTC. The encoded protein is CASSPIHQRQRFPYEQYF.

This rearrangement joins TRBV29-1 to TRBJ1-2; the D gene is possibly TRBD1 (6 bases). The CDR3 covers 14 residues. Germline V CDR1 and CDR2: SQVTM, ANQGSEA. V was cut by 4 bases and J by 4 bases, with 16 bases left in between. CDR3 loop: CSVATGVTLYGYTF. In DNA, the CDR3 is TGCAGCGTTGCGACAGGAGTAACCCTCTATGGCTACACCTTC.

The rearrangement joins TRBV29-1 to TRBJ1-4; possibly TRBD1 for D (5 bases). This CDR3 spans 12 amino acids. V was pared by 3 bases and J by 4 bases, with 6 bases between. The germline CDR1 and CDR2 sequences are SQVTM and ANQGSEA. The CDR3 DNA reads as TGCAGCGTTGAGGGGCATAATGAAAAACTGTTTTTT. Amino acids: CSVEGHNEKLFF.

This sequence joins TRBV30 and TRBJ1-6; D unclear. Trimming stripped 0 bases from V and 6 bases from J, with 6 bases between. This CDR3 has 13 residues. Germline CDR1 and CDR2: GTSNPN and SVGIG (reference sequence). The CDR3 reads CAWSVTGNSPLHF. The DNA for the CDR3 is TGTGCCTGGAGTGTAACGGGTAATTCACCCCTCCACTTT.

The V and J genes are TRBV2 and TRBJ1-1; 7 nucleotides agree with TRBD1. The trim removed 5 bases at V and 3 bases at J, leaving 9 bases unmatched. The CDR3 spans 15 residues. CDR1 SNHLY and CDR2 FYNNEI come from the germline V gene. CDR3 sequence reads: CASSYYRGGDTEAFF. The CDR3 nucleotides are TGTGCCAGCAGTTATTACAGGGGTGGTGACACTGAAGCTTTCTTT.

As DNA, the CDR3 is TGTGCCAGCAGTGCGGCGAGGGGGCAAGGTCAGCCCCAGCATTTT. This translates into CASSAARGQGQPQHF. The chain uses TRBV2 and TRBJ1-5; 7 positions match TRBD1. The ends lost 4 bases at V and 6 bases at J; junction bases unmatched: 9. The CDR3 is 15 amino acids. Germline values: CDR1 SNHLY, CDR2 FYNNEI.

This chain connects TRBV28 to TRBJ1-2, with a possible D match to TRBD1 (6 bases). CDR3 length equals 14 residues. The V and J ends lost 3 bases and 4 bases respectively, with 12 bases between them. Germline assignment: CDR1 MDHEN and CDR2 SYDVKM. CDR3 loop: CASSLGRGTYGYTF. DNA for the CDR3: TGTGCCAGCAGTTTGGGCAGGGGAACCTATGGCTACACCTTC.

The chain couples TRBV4-3 to TRBJ2-7; D possibly corresponds to TRBD2 (6 bases). V gave up 2 bases and J gave up 2 bases, with 10 bases separating them. Germline loops: CDR1 LGHNA, CDR2 YSLEER. The CDR3 contains 14 residues. The CDR3 DNA reads as TGCGCCAGCAGCCAAAGATCGGGAGCCTACGAGCAGTACTTC. Protein product: CASSQRSGAYEQYF.

The chain uses TRBV6-5 and TRBJ1-5, with D unresolved. This CDR3 has 15 amino acids. V shed 0 bases and J shed 1 base, with 7 bases lying between them. From germline, CDR1 is MNHEY and CDR2 SVGAGI. The CDR3 DNA sequence: TGTGCCAGCAGTTACTCGAAGCGGAGCAATCAGCCCCAGCATTTT. This encodes CASSYSKRSNQPQHF.

The chain uses TRBV14 and TRBJ1-2; no definite D call. This CDR3 has 16 residues. Germline V lookup: CDR1 SGHDN, CDR2 FVKESK. The V gene lost 1 base and the J gene lost 7 bases, with 19 bases spanning the gap. CDR3 nucleotides: TGTGCCAGCAGCCAAGTCCCAGTGGGAGCCGGCGGTGGCTACACCTTC. Its translation: CASSQVPVGAGGGYTF.

V and J are TRBV5-1 and TRBJ1-2, with TRBD1 matching 8 bases. The CDR3 extends over 14 amino acids. J gave up 8 bases and V 2 bases, and 8 bases lay outside the gene matches. Per the germline V gene, CDR1 is SGHRS and CDR2 is YFSETQ. The CDR3 reads CASSLDRGGEGYTF. The CDR3 DNA is TGCGCCAGCAGCTTAGACAGGGGCGGGGAAGGCTACACCTTC.

The rearrangement joins TRBV2 to TRBJ2-3, with 7 bases that match TRBD1. CDR1 is SNHLY, CDR2 FYNNEI, per germline. V was clipped by 2 bases and J by 10 bases; unmatched bases: 12. This CDR3 is 15 amino acids long. CDR3 DNA: TGTGCCAGCAGTGAAAGGGGGCAGGGGCTCGAGGCGCAGTATTTT. As protein: CASSERGQGLEAQYF.

The CDR3 region is CAEGGGSSPLYGYTF. The CDR3 region has the DNA TGTGCCGAAGGGGGAGGGAGCTCCCCTCTGTATGGCTACACCTTC. J is TRBJ1-2 and V is TRBV2, with D possibly being TRBD1 (6 bases). The CDR3 loop spans 15 amino acids. The germline V gene encodes CDR1 SNHLY and CDR2 FYNNEI. V was trimmed by 11 bases and J by 5 bases, leaving 24 bases between them. Supplemented by reference TRBV2 and TRBJ1-2, the full variable domain reads EPEVTQTPSHQVTQMGQEVILRCVPISNHLYFYWYRQILGQKVEFLVSFYNNEISEKSEIFDDQFSVERPDGSNFTLKIRSTKLEDSAMYFCAEGGGSSPLYGYTFGSGTRLTVV.

This chain uses TRBV7-2 with TRBJ2-7; possibly TRBD2 for D (5 bases). Looked up from germline, CDR1 is SGHTA and CDR2 is FQGNSA. This CDR3 spans 14 amino acids. Trimming removed 4 bases at V and 7 bases at J, with 17 bases between. The CDR3 is CASSSLNRGAEQYF. In DNA form, the CDR3 reads TGTGCCAGCAGCTCCTTAAACCGGGGTGCAGAGCAGTACTTC.

The rearrangement uses TRBV28 and TRBJ2-7; D gene ambiguous. Germline assignment: CDR1 MDHEN and CDR2 SYDVKM. Trimming pared 5 bases from V and 1 base from J, leaving 9 bases between. The CDR3 has 13 amino acids. The CDR3 protein is CASSRSGSYEQYF. Here the CDR3 DNA reads TGTGCCAGCAGTCGTTCAGGATCCTACGAGCAGTACTTC. Combining the CDR3 with reference TRBV28 and TRBJ2-7 gives the whole variable domain DVKVTQSSRYLVKRTGEKVFLECVQDMDHENMFWYRQDPGLGLRLIYFSYDVKMKEKGDIPEGYSVSREKKERFSLILESASTNQTSMYLCASSRSGSYEQYFGPGTRLTVT.

This clone was counted only a few times. The V and J genes are TRBV9 and TRBJ1-5; 9 bases fit TRBD1. The CDR3 is made up of 15 amino acids. CDR1 and CDR2 from the germline V gene are SGDLS and YYNGEE. J was trimmed by 3 bases and V by 3 bases; bases with no gene match: 4. The CDR3 protein is CASSAGQGLNQPQHF. CDR3 DNA sequence: TGTGCCAGCAGCGCCGGACAGGGGCTCAATCAGCCCCAGCATTTT.